A single TCR beta chain is shown here with its context. The data derive from a study of shared clonotypes between healthy human individuals. In the study overall: Serving as donors were two women and a few men, whose ages spanned 18 to 49.

Looked up from germline, CDR1 is SQVTM and CDR2 is ANQGSEA. This CDR3 is built from 18 residues. V dropped 2 bases and J dropped 1; count of bases not matched to a gene: 8. Data came from immunoSEQ multiplex PCR; TCRdb stores just in-frame clones and leaves some out. The repertoire includes 650,000 to 700,000 clones, less than 95% of them detected once, and 30% to 40% sits in the top ten. This sequence joins TRBV29-1 and TRBJ1-4; TRBD1 aligns across 12 bases. This clonotype was obtained from a man younger than 35 in good health. Some clones in this sample may be carry-over from other donors' samples. The sample consisted of memory CD8+ T cells from PBMCs. Subset defined: CD45RO+ cells pooled with CCR7-negative TemRA cells. The CDR3 sequence: CSVELYRDRGQTNEKLFF. The CDR3 DNA reads TGCAGCGTTGAACTCTACCGGGACAGGGGGCAAACTAATGAAAAACTGTTTTTT.